What follows describes a single T cell receptor (beta chain). The data stem from a study of blood T cell repertoires in COVID-19. The assay was immunoSEQ multiplex PCR, and TCRdb's table has in-frame clones only and misses some. The sample holds fewer than 400,000 clones, over 80% seen once. The CDR3 sequence is 17 residues long. V lost 2 bases, J lost 0 bases, and 14 bases lay in between. Germline V gene data show CDR1 as MNHEY and CDR2 as SMNVEV (reference sequence). What was sequenced was PBMCs or T cells enriched from blood (not recorded which). The TCR originated in a woman aged 18-29 years who had recovered from COVID-19. The chain links TRBV27 to TRBJ2-1; TRBD1 might be the D (5 bases). CDR3 coding DNA: TGTGCCAGCAGTTTAAGTCCGACAGAGACCTCCTACAATGAGCAGTTCTTC. As protein: CASSLSPTETSYNEQFF.